Listed here are 28 T cell receptor beta chains from one sample, sequenced in a study of blood T cells in healthy people across ages (dated by TCRdb to between 2014 and 2016). Libraries came from 5' RACE. Sequenced using an Illumina HiSeq 2500. A second 7 to 11 cycle PCR used a sample-barcoded 5' primer and a J-beta primer mix. The public reads were reanalyzed by TCRdb: fastp trimming at Q25, MiXCR alignment, in-frame beta chains only. Every CDR3 protein is listed once, alongside the most common genes and DNA of its rows. Across this sample there are 650,000 to 1,000,000 distinct CDR3 sequences, with 30% to 45% seen only once. Over 10% of the sample rests with the top ten. The sample consisted of blood. The source of these receptors is a man between 18 and 35 years old in good health.

This chain connects TRBV28 to TRBJ2-7; 9 nucleotides align to TRBD1. The CDR3 length is 18 residues. Trimming at V came to 3 bases and at J to 7 bases, leaving 19 bases not matched to a gene. Germline CDR1 MDHEN, CDR2 SYDVKM. The CDR3 region has the DNA TGTGCCAGCAGTTTCCAAACCTCGGACAGGGGAACCTACAATGAGCAGTACTTC. Encoded protein: CASSFQTSDRGTYNEQYF.

This clonotype was counted a few times. The rearrangement joins TRBV7-9 to TRBJ2-1; a possible D gene is TRBD1 (6 bases). Germline loops: CDR1 SEHNR, CDR2 FQNEAQ (reference sequence). Between the trimmed V and J ends, which lost 8 bases and 1 base, there was a span of 12 bases. The CDR3 has 14 amino acids. CDR3 nucleotide sequence: TGTGCCAGCGGCAACAGGGAATCCTACAATGAGCAGTTCTTC. Its protein is CASGNRESYNEQFF.

This chain connects TRBV29-1 to TRBJ2-3; D is uncertain. Germline V CDR1 and CDR2: SQVTM, ANQGSEA. This CDR3 has 11 amino acids. With 7 bases removed from V and 6 bases from J, the gap between germline ends came to 11 bases. In DNA, the CDR3 is TGCAGCGGTCTCAAGCACGATACGCAGTATTTT. This gives the protein CSGLKHDTQYF.

Turning to this clonotype: One junction end does not reproduce the germline sequence, and a read error may be involved. The V gene is TRBV6-5, the J gene TRBJ2-3, with D perhaps matching TRBD1 (6 bases). CDR3 length equals 17 residues. Germline V lookup: CDR1 MNHEY, CDR2 SVGAGI. CDR3 sequence: CACRSSTGFARTDTQYF. The CDR3 DNA follows: TGTGCCTGCAGATCCTCGACAGGCTTTGCTCGGACAGATACGCAGTATTTT.

This clonotype was counted many times. The chain recombines TRBV12-3 or TRBV12-4 with TRBJ1-2; tentative D call: TRBD1 (6 bases). CDR3 size: 13 residues. V gave up 5 bases and J gave up 7 bases, with 14 bases separating them. The CDR3 coding sequence is TGTGCCAGCAGTCTCAACAGGGCCCGTGGCTACACCTTC. This encodes CASSLNRARGYTF.

This clonotype was detected many times. CDR3 coding DNA: TGTGCCATCAGTGACGGGGGGCGAAGTGAAAAACTGTTTTTT. Protein product: CAISDGGRSEKLFF. The chain has TRBV10-3 and TRBJ1-4, with D tentatively TRBD1 (6 bases). The germline V gene has CDR1 ENHRY and CDR2 SYGVKD. CDR3 length equals 14 residues. V was clipped by 3 bases and J by 7 bases, with 12 bases between them.

V and J are TRBV5-6 and TRBJ2-7, with D perhaps TRBD2 (6 bases). This CDR3 is 16 amino acids long. CDR1 and CDR2 (germline): SGHDT, YYEEEE. V was shortened by 2 bases and J by 7 bases, with 22 bases between the two germline ends. The CDR3 DNA reads as TGTGCCAGCAGCTTAGTCCACTACGGGAGCTACAATGAGCAGTACTTC. Translating gives CASSLVHYGSYNEQYF.

This clonotype was seen only once. This chain links TRBV14 with TRBJ2-7; a possible D gene is TRBD1 (6 bases). Germline values: CDR1 SGHDN, CDR2 FVKESK. This CDR3 has 15 amino acids. The germline V and J ends were trimmed by 3 bases and 6 bases, with 18 bases remaining between them. The CDR3 DNA sequence: TGTGCCAGCAGCCATGTCGGGACACCCTTGCCCGAGCAGTACTTC. Translated: CASSHVGTPLPEQYF.

This chain links TRBV10-3 with TRBJ1-2; no firm D call. V lost 3 bases and J 5 bases, leaving 7 bases between the germline ends. The CDR3 runs to 12 residues. CDR1 is ENHRY and CDR2 is SYGVKD in the germline V gene. CDR3 protein: CAISDNKYGYTF. Written as DNA, the CDR3 is TGTGCCATCAGTGACAACAAGTATGGCTACACCTTC.

This clonotype turned up a few times. The rearrangement uses TRBV20-1 and TRBJ2-7; D ambiguous. V was pared by 1 base and J by 3 bases, with 13 bases between. Germline CDR1 is DFQATT and CDR2 is SNEGSKA (reference sequence). The CDR3 is made up of 14 amino acids. The CDR3 loop is CSARVKGTLYEQYF. CDR3 nucleotide sequence: TGCAGTGCTAGAGTGAAGGGAACGCTCTACGAGCAGTACTTC.

The chain uses TRBV10-2 and TRBJ1-1, with a weak D call TRBD1 (5 bases). The CDR3 is 18 residues long. The germline gives CDR1 WSHSY, CDR2 SAAADI. With 3 bases removed from V and 1 base from J, the gap between germline ends came to 21 bases. CDR3 sequence: CASSDRDSPFVGNTEAFF. CDR3 nucleotide sequence: TGCGCCAGCAGTGACCGGGACTCCCCCTTCGTGGGGAACACTGAAGCTTTCTTT.

The chain has TRBV19 and TRBJ2-5; 8 bases fit TRBD1. Gene TRBJ2-4 matches the end of the DNA better, so the J call may be wrong. CDR3 length: 13 amino acids. The germline CDR1 and CDR2 sequences are LNHDA and SQIVND (reference sequence). The DNA for the CDR3 is TGTGCCAGTATCCCGGACAGGGTTGACATTCAGTACTTC. This sequence encodes CASIPDRVDIQYF.

The sample holds a few counts of this clonotype. This rearrangement joins TRBV7-2 to TRBJ2-4, with D possibly being TRBD1 or TRBD2 (5 bases each). The CDR3 length is 14 residues. Germline V gene sequence: CDR1 SGHTA, CDR2 FQGNSA. The V end was cut by 1 base, the J end by 13 bases, with 17 bases between. CDR3 region: CASSLDRGREEQYF. DNA for the CDR3: TGTGCCAGCAGCTTAGACCGGGGCCGTGAGGAGCAGTACTTC. Supplemented by reference TRBV7-2 and TRBJ2-4, the full variable domain reads GAGVSQSPSNKVTEKGKDVELRCDPISGHTALYWYRQSLGQGLEFLIYFQGNSAPDKSGLPSDRFSAERTGGSVSTLTIQRTQQEDSAVYLCASSLDRGREEQYFGAGTRLSVL.

This clonotype showed up just a few times. The chain employs TRBV12-3 or TRBV12-4 and TRBJ1-2; 9 bases fit TRBD1. J gave up 3 bases and V 5 bases, and 7 bases lay outside the gene matches. The CDR3 contains 15 residues. The CDR3 DNA is TGTGCCAGCAGTCGAGGACAGGGGAGCCACTATGGCTACACCTTC. Its protein product is CASSRGQGSHYGYTF.

V gene TRBV6-6 combines with J gene TRBJ1-4; D unclear. Germline assignment: CDR1 MNHNY and CDR2 SVGAGI (reference sequence). This CDR3 region has 14 residues. Trimming stripped 2 bases from V and 10 bases from J, with 14 bases between. CDR3 in amino acids: CASSYEFLTGKLFF. In nucleotides, the CDR3 is TGTGCCAGCAGTTACGAATTTCTCACTGGAAAACTGTTTTTT.

The chain joins TRBV29-1 to TRBJ2-5; D is ambiguous. Between the trimmed V and J ends, which lost 0 bases and 1 base, there was a span of 15 bases. Germline CDR1 is SQVTM and CDR2 is ANQGSEA. This CDR3 region has 16 residues. CDR3 residues: CSVEDPGARGQETQYF. The CDR3 nucleotides are TGCAGCGTTGAAGATCCGGGCGCCCGAGGCCAAGAGACCCAGTACTTC.

The chain has TRBV7-9 and TRBJ2-4; possible D gene TRBD2, 5 bases. The J call is doubtful: the DNA matches TRBJ2-7 better. The CDR3 has 14 residues. The germline CDR1 and CDR2 sequences are SEHNR and FQNEAQ (reference sequence). The CDR3 region has the DNA TGTGCCAGCAGTTTCCCCCGGGATTCCTACGAGCAGTACTTC. It encodes CASSFPRDSYEQYF.

This rearrangement joins TRBV7-8 to TRBJ1-1, with D perhaps TRBD1 (5 bases). Germline CDR1 is SGHVS and CDR2 is FQNEAQ. The ends were cut back, 3 bases at V and 3 bases at J, with 14 bases in the middle. CDR3 length equals 15 residues. This CDR3 reads CASSFKRDVDTEAFF. The CDR3 nucleotides read TGTGCCAGCAGCTTTAAACGGGACGTAGACACTGAAGCTTTCTTT.

The chain couples TRBV3-1 to TRBJ2-1; a weak D match, TRBD1 (5 bases). V was cut by 4 bases and J by 7 bases, with 14 bases left in between. The CDR3 has 14 residues. Germline-derived CDR1 and CDR2 are LGHDT and YNNKEL (reference sequence). CDR3 region: CASSRDKGRNEQFF. CDR3 bases: TGTGCCAGCAGCCGAGACAAGGGGCGAAATGAGCAGTTCTTC.

This clonotype was detected only a few times. The V gene is TRBV20-1, the J gene TRBJ1-2; D gene unclear. Between the trimmed V and J ends, which lost 6 bases and 4 bases, there was a span of 9 bases. The germline gives CDR1 DFQATT, CDR2 SNEGSKA (reference sequence). CDR3 length: 11 residues. The CDR3, as DNA: TGCAGTGCCGTCGGAACCTATGGCTACACCTTC. This gives the protein CSAVGTYGYTF.

This clonotype was seen a handful of times. The rearrangement uses TRBV2 and TRBJ1-4; a possible D gene is TRBD1 (6 bases). This CDR3 has 15 amino acids. V shed 5 bases and J shed 7 bases, with 17 bases lying between them. Germline V gene data show CDR1 as SNHLY and CDR2 as FYNNEI. The CDR3 coding sequence is TGTGCCAGCAGTCCCCCCCCAGGGGAAGGTGAAAAACTGTTTTTT. This encodes CASSPPPGEGEKLFF. Combining the CDR3 with reference TRBV2 and TRBJ1-4 gives the whole variable domain EPEVTQTPSHQVTQMGQEVILRCVPISNHLYFYWYRQILGQKVEFLVSFYNNEISEKSEIFDDQFSVERPDGSNFTLKIRSTKLEDSAMYFCASSPPPGEGEKLFFGSGTQLSVL.

Ten or more counts support this clonotype. The chain has TRBV20-1 and TRBJ2-1; 11 bases map to TRBD2. The V and J ends lost 6 bases and 0 bases, in that order; junction bases with no gene match: 4. The CDR3 loop spans 15 amino acids. Germline V gene sequence: CDR1 DFQATT, CDR2 SNEGSKA (reference sequence). CDR3 loop: CSAPSGGSSYNEQFF. Written as DNA, the CDR3 is TGCAGTGCCCCTAGCGGGGGGAGCTCCTACAATGAGCAGTTCTTC.

The rearrangement joins TRBV11-2 to TRBJ1-4; 9 bases are a match to TRBD1. After removal of 2 bases from V and 7 bases from J, the junction contained 5 bases not matched to a gene. Germline CDR1 reads SGHAT; CDR2 reads FQNNGV. CDR3 length: 15 residues. The CDR3 DNA sequence: TGTGCCAGCAGCTTACGCGGGACAGGGCCTGAAAAACTGTTTTTT. Amino acid sequence: CASSLRGTGPEKLFF. The variable domain in full, completed from reference TRBV11-2 and TRBJ1-4, reads EAGVAQSPRYKIIEKRQSVAFWCNPISGHATLYWYQQILGQGPKLLIQFQNNGVVDDSQLPKDRFSAERLKGVDSTLKIQPAKLEDSAVYLCASSLRGTGPEKLFFGSGTQLSVL.

This clonotype was counted a few times. The chain uses TRBV20-1 and TRBJ1-1, with a weak D call TRBD1 (5 bases). The ends were cut back, 5 bases at V and 4 bases at J, with 14 bases in the middle. The CDR3 loop spans 13 amino acids. CDR1 is DFQATT and CDR2 is SNEGSKA in the germline V gene (reference sequence). The CDR3 region has the DNA TGCAGTGCTGGTCCCAGGGAGATCACTGAAGCTTTCTTT. Translating gives CSAGPREITEAFF.

This clonotype has only a few counts. The chain uses TRBV6-2 or TRBV6-3 and TRBJ1-5, with D possibly TRBD1 on 6 matching bases. The V gene's germline CDR1 is MNHEY and CDR2 SVGEGT. CDR3 length: 16 residues. Trimming left V 7 bases short and J 7 bases short, with 23 bases between. CDR3 protein: CASTVGGILSGQPQHF. In nucleotides, the CDR3 is TGTGCCAGCACCGTAGGGGGTATACTATCAGGGCAGCCCCAGCATTTT.

In DNA, the CDR3 is TGTGCCAGCAGCTTCGGGACTCAAGGAAACTATGGCTACACCTTC. Translation: CASSFGTQGNYGYTF. The V and J genes are TRBV9 and TRBJ1-2; possibly TRBD1 for D (5 bases). Trimming shortened V by 4 bases and J by 2 bases, and 15 bases separated the two germline ends. Looked up from germline, CDR1 is SGDLS and CDR2 is YYNGEE. This CDR3 has 15 residues.

The CDR3 nucleotides are TGTGCCAGCAGCTTGCACAGGGATAATTCACCCCTCCACTTT. Amino acid sequence: CASSLHRDNSPLHF. V gene TRBV7-6 combines with J gene TRBJ1-6; possible D gene TRBD1, 6 bases. Trimming cost V 3 bases and J 5 bases, with 8 bases left between them. The germline V gene encodes CDR1 SGHVS and CDR2 FNYEAQ. This CDR3 has 14 residues.

A note on this clonotype: Germline and junction disagree at one end, which may indicate a read error. The chain carries TRBV7-9 and TRBJ2-5, with 10 positions matching TRBD1. Gene TRBJ2-4 matches the end of the DNA better, so the J call may be wrong. CDR3 size: 15 residues. Germline loops: CDR1 SEHNR, CDR2 FQNEAQ (reference sequence). Here the CDR3 reads CSSSERGTGVNIQYF. The CDR3 DNA sequence: TGTTCCAGCAGCGAGAGGGGGACAGGGGTAAACATTCAGTACTTC.